This T cell receptor (beta chain) was captured in a study of T cell responses to AZD1222 COVID-19 vaccine. Pooled samples include second doses given at about 4 or 12 weeks. As regards this clone: Antigen: not known.

Sequencing used immunoSEQ multiplex PCR; TCRdb keeps in-frame clones, though not all of them. The table shows approximately 200,000 clones, with about 89% occurring only once. The study, taken as a whole, reports: When two AZD1222 doses had been given, Spike-specific TCR breadth and depth rose. Unmutated variant regions are reportedly the target of nearly half of TCRs that are spike-specific. CD4 TCRs linked to vaccination spanned spike, dominating at 160-218 and 743-854.

Per germline, CDR1 MNHEY and CDR2 SMNVEV (reference sequence). The CDR3 length is 16 residues. V shed 3 bases and J 2 bases; nucleotides not matched to a gene: 3. The rearrangement joins TRBV27 to TRBJ2-1; 11 bases are shared with TRBD1. The source of this sequence is an adult who received the AZD1222 COVID-19 vaccine. Source: peripheral blood, taken 28 days after the second AZD1222 dose. In DNA form, the CDR3 reads TGTGCCAGCAGTTTCACGGGACAGGGGGCCTACAATGAGCAGTTCTTC. This gives the protein CASSFTGQGAYNEQFF.